The clone carrying this T cell receptor beta chain has only one observation. Its cognate antigen is unknown. The record originates from a study of shared clonotypes between healthy human individuals. Study-level findings and limits: Only blood was sampled, and tissue TCR repertoires likely differ from blood ones.

The CDR3 covers 13 residues. Trimming pared 4 bases from V and 5 bases from J, leaving 11 bases between. Germline loops: CDR1 ENHRY, CDR2 SYGVKD. At deep level, the assay was performed. Template amounts of 250 to 350 ng DNA, around 31,000 T cell genomes, were employed in unsorted PBMC replicate PCRs. DNA from unsorted PBMC was sequenced on ten immunoSEQ deep assay plates. The protocol was immunoSEQ multiplex PCR, while the TCRdb copy is restricted to in-frame clones and leaves out a portion. The table shows about 510,000 clones, with 79% occurring only once. V and J are TRBV10-3 and TRBJ2-5; possibly TRBD2 for D (6 bases). The sequencing input was PBMCs. This receptor was identified in a woman aged 40 to 50 in good health. Some clones in this sample may be carry-over from other donors' samples. CDR3 coding DNA: TGTGCCATCAGTGCGGGGGAGCGGGAGACCCAGTACTTC. Translation: CAISAGERETQYF.